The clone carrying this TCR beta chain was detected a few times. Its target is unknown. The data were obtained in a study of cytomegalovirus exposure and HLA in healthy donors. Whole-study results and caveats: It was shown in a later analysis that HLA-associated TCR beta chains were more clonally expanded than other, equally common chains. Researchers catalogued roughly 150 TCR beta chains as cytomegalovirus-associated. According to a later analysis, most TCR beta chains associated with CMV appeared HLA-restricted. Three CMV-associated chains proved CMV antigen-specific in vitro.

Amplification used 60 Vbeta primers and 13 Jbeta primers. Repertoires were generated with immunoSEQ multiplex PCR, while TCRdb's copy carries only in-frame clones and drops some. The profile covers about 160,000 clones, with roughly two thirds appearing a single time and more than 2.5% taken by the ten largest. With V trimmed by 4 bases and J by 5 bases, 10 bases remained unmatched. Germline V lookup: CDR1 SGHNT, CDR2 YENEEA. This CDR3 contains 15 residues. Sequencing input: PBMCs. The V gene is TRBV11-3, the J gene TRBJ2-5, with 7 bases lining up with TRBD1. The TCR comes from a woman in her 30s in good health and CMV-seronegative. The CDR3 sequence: CASSSRTTGEETQYF. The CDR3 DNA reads TGTGCCAGCAGCTCAAGGACAACAGGGGAGGAGACCCAGTACTTC.